This TCR beta chain is drawn from a study of blood T cell repertoires in COVID-19. Study at large: Donors in the United States, Italy and Spain gave samples during acute or convalescent COVID-19. Sources were T cells, B-cell-depleted T cells, or PBMCs; the material itself was cDNA or gDNA.

Germline-derived CDR1 and CDR2 are SGHNT and YENEEA. The CDR3 is 12 residues long. V gave up 2 bases and J gave up 8 bases, with 7 bases separating them. As originally analysed: It was from reference gene primer amplification that nucleated cell counts were estimated. Produced via immunoSEQ multiplex PCR; TCRdb's table is partial and in-frame only. D and trimming were read from the DNA, whereas the V and J calls and clone size are those reported in that table. The data show approximately 220,000 clones, around 80% seen once. The rearrangement links TRBV11-3 to TRBJ2-1; D is ambiguous. Sequencing was done on a sample of peripheral blood. This clonotype was obtained from a man aged 40-49 years with acute or convalescent COVID-19. The CDR3 region is CASSLTDDEQFF. In nucleotides, the CDR3 is TGTGCCAGCAGCTTAACAGATGATGAGCAGTTCTTC.